This paragraph reports one T cell receptor (beta chain). The target antigen is unknown. V was clipped by 3 bases and J by 2 bases, with 6 bases between them. Per the germline V gene, CDR1 is LNHDA and CDR2 is SQIVND (reference sequence). The CDR3 totals 13 residues. This sample was taken from a study of T cell responses to AZD1222 COVID-19 vaccine. Study findings and constraints: There were vaccine-associated CD4 TCRs across spike, dominant at 160-218 and 743-854. Donors were mostly white British, more females; clonal diversity possibly underestimated. Of spike-specific TCRs, nearly half reportedly target regions left unmutated in variants. Spike-specific TCR breadth and depth were elevated following two AZD1222 doses.

This table comes from immunoSEQ multiplex PCR, and its TCRdb copy is limited to in-frame clones, with some not included. The sample comprises about 56,000 clones, 70% to 90% of which are singletons, and around 15% rests with the top ten. This chain links TRBV19 with TRBJ2-3, with D perhaps TRBD1 or TRBD2 (5 bases each). The receptor was isolated from an adult in good health. Sequencing was performed on peripheral blood, taken on day 0 of AZD1222 vaccination. The CDR3 loop reads CASSIGATDTQYF. The CDR3 bases are TGTGCCAGTAGTATCGGGGCCACAGATACGCAGTATTTT.